The T cell receptor (beta chain) under discussion was sequenced for a study of cytomegalovirus exposure and HLA in healthy donors. A word on this clone: Its target is not known. Different DNA sequences within this sample yield the same CDR3.

PCR primers comprised 60 Vbeta and 13 Jbeta primers. Measured with immunoSEQ multiplex PCR; TCRdb has only the in-frame clones, and not every one. The table lists roughly 190,000 clones, around 82% of them singletons. With V trimmed by 2 bases and J by 4 bases, 4 bases remained unmatched. The CDR3 length is 15 residues. CDR1 and CDR2 (germline): SGDLS, YYNGEE. Points from the study as a whole: A later analysis reportedly found fewer N-insertions in an Asian-associated ancestry cluster than the roughly 670-donor mean. For cytomegalovirus status, the classifier reportedly gave diagnoses with high specificity and sensitivity. V- and J-gene trimming of TCR beta was linked (in a later analysis) to a missense DCLRE1C variant.

The V call is TRBV9, the J call TRBJ1-2; 11 bases are shared with TRBD1. The TCR originated in a man younger than 35 in good health and CMV-seronegative. Sequenced material: PBMCs. This chain's CDR3 is CASSVAGQGGYGYTF. The CDR3 coding sequence is TGTGCCAGCAGCGTGGCGGGACAGGGGGGCTATGGCTACACCTTC. The whole variable domain, filled in from reference TRBV9 and TRBJ1-2, reads DSGVTQTPKHLITATGQRVTLRCSPRSGDLSVYWYQQSLDQGLQFLIQYYNGEERAKGNILERFSAQQFPDLHSELNLSSLELGDSALYFCASSVAGQGGYGYTFGSGTRLTVV.